This TCR beta chain was identified during a study of blood T cell repertoires in COVID-19. Across the study: Material from acute and convalescent COVID-19 was sourced from the United States, Italy and Spain.

Under the authors' procedure: Reference gene primer amplification gave nucleated cell count estimates. TCRdb's table, derived via immunoSEQ multiplex PCR, lists solely in-frame clones and lacks some. V, J and clone size are those of that table, while D and trimming were read from the DNA. The data hold fewer than 40,000 clones, with about 80% observed a single time. This clone was found once. The CDR3 consists of 14 residues. J lost 4 bases, V lost 3 bases, and 0 bases had no gene match. CDR1 and CDR2 (germline): SNHLY, FYNNEI. The receptor's source is a man of 80 years or more with active or convalescent COVID-19. The material sequenced was peripheral blood. The chain employs TRBV2 and TRBJ2-4; 10 bases agree with TRBD2. The CDR3 loop is CASSETSGKNIQYF. The CDR3 bases are TGTGCCAGCAGTGAGACTAGCGGGAAAAACATTCAGTACTTC.